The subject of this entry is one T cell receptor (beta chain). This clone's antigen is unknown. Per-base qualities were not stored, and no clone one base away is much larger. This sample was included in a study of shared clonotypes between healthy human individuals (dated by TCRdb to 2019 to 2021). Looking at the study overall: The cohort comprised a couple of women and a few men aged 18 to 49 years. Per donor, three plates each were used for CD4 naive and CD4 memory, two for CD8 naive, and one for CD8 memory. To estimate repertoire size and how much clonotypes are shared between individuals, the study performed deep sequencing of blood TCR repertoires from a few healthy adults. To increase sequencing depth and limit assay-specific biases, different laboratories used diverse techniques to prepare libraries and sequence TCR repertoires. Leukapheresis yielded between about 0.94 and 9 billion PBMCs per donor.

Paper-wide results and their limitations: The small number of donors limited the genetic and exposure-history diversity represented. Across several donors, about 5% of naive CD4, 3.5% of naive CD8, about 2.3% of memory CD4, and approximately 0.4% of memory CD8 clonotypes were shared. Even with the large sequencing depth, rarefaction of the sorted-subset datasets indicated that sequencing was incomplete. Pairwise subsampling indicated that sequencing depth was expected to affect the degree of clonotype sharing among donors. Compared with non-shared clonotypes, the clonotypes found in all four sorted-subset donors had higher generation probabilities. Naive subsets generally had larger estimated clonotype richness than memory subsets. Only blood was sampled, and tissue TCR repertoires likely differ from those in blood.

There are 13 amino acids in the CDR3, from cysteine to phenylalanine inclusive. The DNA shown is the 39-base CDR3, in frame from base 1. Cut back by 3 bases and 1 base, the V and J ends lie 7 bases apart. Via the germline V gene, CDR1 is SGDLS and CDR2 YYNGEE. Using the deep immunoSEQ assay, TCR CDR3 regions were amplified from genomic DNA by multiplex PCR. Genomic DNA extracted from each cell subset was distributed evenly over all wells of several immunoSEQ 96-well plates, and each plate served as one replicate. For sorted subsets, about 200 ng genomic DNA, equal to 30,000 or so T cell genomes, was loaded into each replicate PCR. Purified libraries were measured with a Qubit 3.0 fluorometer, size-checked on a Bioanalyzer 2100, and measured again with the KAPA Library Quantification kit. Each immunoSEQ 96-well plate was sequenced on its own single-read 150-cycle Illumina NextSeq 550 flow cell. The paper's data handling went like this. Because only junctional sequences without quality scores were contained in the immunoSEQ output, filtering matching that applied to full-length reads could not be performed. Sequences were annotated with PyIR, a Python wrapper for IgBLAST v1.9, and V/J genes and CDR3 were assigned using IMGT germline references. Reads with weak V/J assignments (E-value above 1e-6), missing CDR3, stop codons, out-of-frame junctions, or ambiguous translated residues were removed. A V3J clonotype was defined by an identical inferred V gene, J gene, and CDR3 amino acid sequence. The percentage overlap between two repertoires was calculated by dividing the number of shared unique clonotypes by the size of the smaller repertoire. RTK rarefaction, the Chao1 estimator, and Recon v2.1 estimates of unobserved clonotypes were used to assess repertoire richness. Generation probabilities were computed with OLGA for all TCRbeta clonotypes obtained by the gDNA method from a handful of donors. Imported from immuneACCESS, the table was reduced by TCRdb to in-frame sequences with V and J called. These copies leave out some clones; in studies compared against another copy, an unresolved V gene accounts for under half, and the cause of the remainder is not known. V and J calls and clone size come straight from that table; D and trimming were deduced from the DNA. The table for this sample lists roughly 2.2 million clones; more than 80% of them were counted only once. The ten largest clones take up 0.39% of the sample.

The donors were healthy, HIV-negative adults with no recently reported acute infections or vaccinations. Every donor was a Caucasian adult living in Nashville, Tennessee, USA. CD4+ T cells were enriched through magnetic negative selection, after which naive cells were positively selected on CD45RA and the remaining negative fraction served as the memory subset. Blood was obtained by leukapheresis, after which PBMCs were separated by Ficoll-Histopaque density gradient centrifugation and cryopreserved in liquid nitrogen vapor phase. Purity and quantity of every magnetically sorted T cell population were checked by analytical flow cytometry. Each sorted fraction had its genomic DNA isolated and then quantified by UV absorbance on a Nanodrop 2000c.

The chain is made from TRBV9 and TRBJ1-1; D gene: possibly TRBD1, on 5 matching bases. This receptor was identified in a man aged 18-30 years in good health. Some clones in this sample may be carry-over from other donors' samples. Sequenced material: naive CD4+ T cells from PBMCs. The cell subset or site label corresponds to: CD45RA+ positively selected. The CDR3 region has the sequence CASSGQRNTEAFF. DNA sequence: TGTGCCAGCAGCGGACAGAGGAACACTGAAGCTTTCTTT.